This entry concerns a single TCR beta chain. Its antigen is not known. This record comes from a study of CXCR3-negative and CXCR3-positive naive CD8 T cells. The study made its TRB cDNA libraries by 5' RACE, adding UMI labels. TCRdb re-called the 5' RACE reads and shows each CDR3 protein once, DNA omitted. The table gives 150,000 to 180,000 distinct CDR3 sequences; the top ten clones make up 0.45% to 0.6% of it. The CDR3 runs to 17 residues. In germline, CDR1 is MGHRA, CDR2 YSYEKL. Overall study results and limits: Memory CD8+ T cell repertoires were far less diverse than both naive subsets. Naive CXCR3-positive and CXCR3-negative cells shared TRBV-TRBJ usage; memory cells diverged. Naive cells with CXCR3 showed TRB CDR3s that were more hydrophobic than those in CXCR3-negative naive cells.

Phenotypically, naive CD8+ T cells corresponded to CD45RO-CCR7+CD27+CD95-. The sequenced sample consisted of naive CXCR3+ CD8+ T cells from blood. Stated subset: CD45RO-CCR7+CD27+CD95- naive CD8+ T cells expressing CXCR3 (TNR3+). This clonotype was sampled from a human donor in good health. Some clones in this sample may be carry-over from other donors' samples. The rearrangement links TRBV4-1 to TRBJ2-3; TCRdb returns TRBD2, unconfirmable since there is no DNA. The CDR3 sequence is CASSQDHGGGAADTQYF.